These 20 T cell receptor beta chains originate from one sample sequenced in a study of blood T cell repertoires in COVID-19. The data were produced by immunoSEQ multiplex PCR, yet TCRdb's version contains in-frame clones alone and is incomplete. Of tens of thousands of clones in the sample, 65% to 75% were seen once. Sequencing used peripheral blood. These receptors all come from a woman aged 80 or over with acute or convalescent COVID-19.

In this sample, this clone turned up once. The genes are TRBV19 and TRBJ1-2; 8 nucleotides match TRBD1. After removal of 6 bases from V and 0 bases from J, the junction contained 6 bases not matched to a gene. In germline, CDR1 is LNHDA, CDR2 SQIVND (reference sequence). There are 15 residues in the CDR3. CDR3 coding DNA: TGTGCCAGTAGAGAGGGACAGGTGCCTAACTATGGCTACACCTTC. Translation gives CASREGQVPNYGYTF.

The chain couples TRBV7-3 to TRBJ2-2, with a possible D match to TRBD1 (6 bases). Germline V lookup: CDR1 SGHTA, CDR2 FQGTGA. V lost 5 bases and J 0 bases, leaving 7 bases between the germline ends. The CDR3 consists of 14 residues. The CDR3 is CASSRTANTGELFF. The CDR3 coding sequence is TGTGCCAGCAGCCGGACAGCGAACACCGGGGAGCTGTTTTTT.

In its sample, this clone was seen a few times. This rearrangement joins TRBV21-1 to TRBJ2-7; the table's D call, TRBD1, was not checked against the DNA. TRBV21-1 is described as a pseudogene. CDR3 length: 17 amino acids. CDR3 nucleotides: TGTGCCAGCAGCCGACGGGATACAGGGGGCTTGTACGGCGAGCAGTACTTC. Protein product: CASSRRDTGGLYGEQYF.

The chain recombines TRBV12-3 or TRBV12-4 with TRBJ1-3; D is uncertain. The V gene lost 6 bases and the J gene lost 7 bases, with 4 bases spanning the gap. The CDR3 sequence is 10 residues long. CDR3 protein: CASSGNTIYF. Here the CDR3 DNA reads TGTGCCAGCAGCGGGAACACCATATATTTT.

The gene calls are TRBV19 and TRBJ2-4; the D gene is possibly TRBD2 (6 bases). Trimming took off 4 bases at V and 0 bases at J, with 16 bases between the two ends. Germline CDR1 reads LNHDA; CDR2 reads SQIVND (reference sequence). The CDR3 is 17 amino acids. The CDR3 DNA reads TGTGCCAGTAGTACCCGGTTGGGAGGTCTAGCCAAAAACATTCAGTACTTC. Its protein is CASSTRLGGLAKNIQYF.

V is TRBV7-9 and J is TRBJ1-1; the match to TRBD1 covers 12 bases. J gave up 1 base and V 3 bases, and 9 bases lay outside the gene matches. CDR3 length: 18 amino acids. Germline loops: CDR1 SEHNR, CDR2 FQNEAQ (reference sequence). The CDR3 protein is CASSLGTGGAGRNTEAFF. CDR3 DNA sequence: TGTGCCAGCAGCTTGGGGACAGGGGGCGCGGGGAGGAACACTGAAGCTTTCTTT.

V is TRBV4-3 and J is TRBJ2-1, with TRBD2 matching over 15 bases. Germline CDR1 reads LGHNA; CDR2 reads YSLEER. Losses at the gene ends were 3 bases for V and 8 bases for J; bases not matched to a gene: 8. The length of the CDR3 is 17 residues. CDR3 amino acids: CASSQAGLAGGPDEQFF. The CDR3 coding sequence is TGCGCCAGCAGCCAGGCCGGACTAGCGGGAGGGCCCGATGAGCAGTTCTTC.

The CDR3 DNA is TGTGCCAGCAGGATGGGACAGGGGGCCCCTAAACGCACAGATACGCAGTATTTT. This sequence encodes CASRMGQGAPKRTDTQYF. The V and J genes are TRBV27 and TRBJ2-3; 12 bases line up with TRBD1. CDR3 length: 18 residues. Germline V CDR1 and CDR2: MNHEY, SMNVEV (reference sequence). Trimming cost V 6 bases and J 1 base; bases outside gene matches: 11.

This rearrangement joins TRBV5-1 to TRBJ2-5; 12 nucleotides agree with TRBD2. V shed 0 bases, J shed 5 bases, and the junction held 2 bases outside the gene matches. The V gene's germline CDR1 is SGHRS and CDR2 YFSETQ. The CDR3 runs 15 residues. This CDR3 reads CASSLVLAGGETQYF. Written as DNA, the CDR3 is TGCGCCAGCAGCTTGGTTCTAGCGGGAGGGGAGACCCAGTACTTC.

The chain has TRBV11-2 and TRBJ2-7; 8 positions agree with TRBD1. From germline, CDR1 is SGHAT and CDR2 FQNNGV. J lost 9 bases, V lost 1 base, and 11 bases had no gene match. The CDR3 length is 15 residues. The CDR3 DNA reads TGTGCCAGCAGCTTAGGAGGGACAGGCCTTATCGGGCAGTACTTC. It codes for CASSLGGTGLIGQYF.

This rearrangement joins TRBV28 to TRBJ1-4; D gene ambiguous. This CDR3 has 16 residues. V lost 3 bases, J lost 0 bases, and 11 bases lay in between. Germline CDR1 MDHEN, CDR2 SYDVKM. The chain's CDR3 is CASSFPRGATNEKLFF. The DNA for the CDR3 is TGTGCCAGCAGTTTCCCCCGGGGTGCAACTAATGAAAAACTGTTTTTT.

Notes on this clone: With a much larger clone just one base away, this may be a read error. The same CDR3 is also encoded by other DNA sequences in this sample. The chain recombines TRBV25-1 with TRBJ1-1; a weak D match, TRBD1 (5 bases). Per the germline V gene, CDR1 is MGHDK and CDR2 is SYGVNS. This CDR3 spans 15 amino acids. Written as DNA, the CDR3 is TGTGCCAGCAGCGAATGGGGCGGGGGATCGACTGAAGCTTTCTTT. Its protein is CASSEWGGGSTEAFF.

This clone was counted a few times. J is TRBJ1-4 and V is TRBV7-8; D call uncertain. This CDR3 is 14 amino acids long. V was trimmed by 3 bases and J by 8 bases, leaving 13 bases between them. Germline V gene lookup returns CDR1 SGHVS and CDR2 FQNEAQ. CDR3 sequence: CASSLETYKEKLFF. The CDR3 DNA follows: TGTGCCAGCAGCTTGGAGACCTACAAAGAAAAACTGTTTTTT.

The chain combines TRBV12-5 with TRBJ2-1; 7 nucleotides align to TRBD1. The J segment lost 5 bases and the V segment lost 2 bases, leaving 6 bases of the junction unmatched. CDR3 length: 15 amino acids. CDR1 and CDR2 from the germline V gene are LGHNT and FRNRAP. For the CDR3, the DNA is TGTGCTAGTGGTTTGTCCCGAGGGACAGACAATGAGCAGTTCTTC. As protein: CASGLSRGTDNEQFF.

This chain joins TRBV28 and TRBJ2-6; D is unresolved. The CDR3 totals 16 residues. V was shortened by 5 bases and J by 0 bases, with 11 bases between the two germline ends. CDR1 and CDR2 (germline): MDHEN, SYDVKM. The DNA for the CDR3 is TGTGCCAGCAGTGTCGTCGCGAGCTCTGGGGCCAACGTCCTGACTTTC. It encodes CASSVVASSGANVLTF. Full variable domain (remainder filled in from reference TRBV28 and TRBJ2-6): DVKVTQSSRYLVKRTGEKVFLECVQDMDHENMFWYRQDPGLGLRLIYFSYDVKMKEKGDIPEGYSVSREKKERFSLILESASTNQTSMYLCASSVVASSGANVLTFGAGSRLTVL.

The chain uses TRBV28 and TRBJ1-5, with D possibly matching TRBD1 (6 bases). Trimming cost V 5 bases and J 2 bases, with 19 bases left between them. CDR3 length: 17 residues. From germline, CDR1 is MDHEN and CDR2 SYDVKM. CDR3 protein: CASSVWDTTGGNQPQHF. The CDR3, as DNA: TGTGCCAGCAGTGTCTGGGACACAACCGGGGGCAATCAGCCCCAGCATTTT.

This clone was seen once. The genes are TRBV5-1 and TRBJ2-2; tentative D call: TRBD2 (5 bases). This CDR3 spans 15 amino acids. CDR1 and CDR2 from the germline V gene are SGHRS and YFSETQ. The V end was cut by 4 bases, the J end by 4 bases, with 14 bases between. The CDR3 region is CASSPPRGGTGELFF. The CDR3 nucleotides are TGCGCCAGCAGCCCACCACGAGGAGGCACCGGGGAGCTGTTTTTT.

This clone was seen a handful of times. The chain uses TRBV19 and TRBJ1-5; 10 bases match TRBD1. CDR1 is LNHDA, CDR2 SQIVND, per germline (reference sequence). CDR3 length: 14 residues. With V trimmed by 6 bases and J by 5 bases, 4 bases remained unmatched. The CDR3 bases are TGTGCCAGTAGAAGACAGGGGGCCGATCAGCCCCAGCATTTT. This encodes CASRRQGADQPQHF.

The DNA for the CDR3 is TGTGCCAGCAGTTGTACGGACCCGCGTCTGAAATGGCGGGAGGCCCCCTACGAGCAGTACTTC. Translating it yields CASSCTDPRLKWREAPYEQYF. The chain couples TRBV28 to TRBJ2-7, with TRBD2 matching over 8 bases. CDR1 and CDR2 from the germline V gene are MDHEN and SYDVKM. The V and J ends lost 4 bases and 2 bases, in that order; junction bases with no gene match: 25. This CDR3 is built from 21 residues. Filled out from reference TRBV28 and TRBJ2-7, the complete variable domain reads DVKVTQSSRYLVKRTGEKVFLECVQDMDHENMFWYRQDPGLGLRLIYFSYDVKMKEKGDIPEGYSVSREKKERFSLILESASTNQTSMYLCASSCTDPRLKWREAPYEQYFGPGTRLTVT.

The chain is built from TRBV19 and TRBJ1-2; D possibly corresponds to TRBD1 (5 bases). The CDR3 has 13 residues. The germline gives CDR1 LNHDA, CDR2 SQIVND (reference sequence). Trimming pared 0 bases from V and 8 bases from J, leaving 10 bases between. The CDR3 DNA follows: TGTGCCAGTAGTATAGATTCTGACAGAGGCTACACCTTC. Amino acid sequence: CASSIDSDRGYTF.